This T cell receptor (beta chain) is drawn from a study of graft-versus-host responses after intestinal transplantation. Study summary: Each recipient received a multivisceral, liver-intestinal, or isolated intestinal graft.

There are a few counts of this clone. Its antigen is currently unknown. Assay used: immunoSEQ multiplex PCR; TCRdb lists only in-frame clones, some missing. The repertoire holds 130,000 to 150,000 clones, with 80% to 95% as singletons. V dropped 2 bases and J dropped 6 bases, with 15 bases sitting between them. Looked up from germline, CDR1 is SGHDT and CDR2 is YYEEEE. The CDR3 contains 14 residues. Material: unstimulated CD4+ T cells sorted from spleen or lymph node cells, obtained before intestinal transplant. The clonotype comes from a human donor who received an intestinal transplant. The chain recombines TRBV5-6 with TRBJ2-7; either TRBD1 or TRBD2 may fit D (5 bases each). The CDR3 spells CASSFGGVSLEQYF. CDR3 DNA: TGTGCCAGCAGCTTTGGGGGAGTTTCCCTCGAGCAGTACTTC.